The TCR beta chain described here comes from a study of blood T cells in healthy people across ages. A second 7 to 11 cycle PCR used barcoded and J-beta primers. Every single cDNA molecule received a tag from a template-switch adaptor with 12 random nucleotides. TCRdb recomputed calls from the 5' RACE reads with MiXCR, one row per CDR3 protein. The sample consists of around 2 million distinct CDR3 sequences, about two fifths of them appearing once. V was clipped by 5 bases and J by 2 bases; unmatched bases: 9. Germline V gives CDR1 SGHTA, CDR2 FQGNSA. CDR3 length equals 16 residues. Donors were systemically healthy Caucasian individuals from Russia aged 6 to 90 years. A minimum of 5 micrograms of total RNA was extracted per sample. On this clonotype: Its antigen is unidentified.

Study results and caveats: The study regarded diversity estimates from one million T cells as underestimates.

Sequencing used blood. The source is a human donor in good health. The V gene is TRBV7-2, the J gene TRBJ2-3; 8 nucleotides match TRBD2. Here the CDR3 DNA reads TGTGCCAGCAGCCCGTTAGCGGGATACATCACAGATACGCAGTATTTT. Encoded protein: CASSPLAGYITDTQYF. Together with reference TRBV7-2 and TRBJ2-3, the CDR3 gives the full variable domain: GAGVSQSPSNKVTEKGKDVELRCDPISGHTALYWYRQSLGQGLEFLIYFQGNSAPDKSGLPSDRFSAERTGGSVSTLTIQRTQQEDSAVYLCASSPLAGYITDTQYFGPGTRLTVL.